These 4 T cell receptor beta chains originate from one sample sequenced in a study of T cells in Graves' hyperthyroidism and ophthalmopathy. RNA transcripts gave rise to amplified TCR beta CDR3 regions. First-round RT-PCR targeting the TCR CDR3 was performed with the HTBI primer set. TCRdb ran MiXCR on the multiplex PCR reads and lists one entry per CDR3 protein. The table lists 350,000 to 500,000 distinct CDR3 sequences, roughly an eighth of them singletons. The sample was blood. The receptors were sampled from a woman aged 18 to 35 with Graves' hyperthyroidism.

The sample holds a few counts of this clonotype. The chain combines TRBV7-6 with TRBJ2-7; no clear D gene. Germline values: CDR1 SGHVS, CDR2 FNYEAQ. The CDR3 totals 16 residues. Trimming removed 2 bases from V and 3 bases from J, with 17 bases in between. Written as DNA, the CDR3 is TGTGCCAGCAGCTTACAACCACCCGACTGGAACTACGAGCAGTACTTC. Translated, it gives CASSLQPPDWNYEQYF.

In regard to this clonotype: This likely comes from a read error, as the CDR3 has no conserved phenylalanine or tryptophan at its end. This rearrangement joins TRBV28 to TRBJ2-7; TRBD2 matches 7 bases. Germline loops: CDR1 MDHEN, CDR2 SYDVKM. There are 16 residues in the CDR3. The CDR3 is CASRPPSAGRTYEQYL. The CDR3 nucleotides read TGTGCTAGCAGGCCTCCTTCTGCCGGGAGGACCTACGAGCAGTACCTC.

Ten or more counts support this clonotype. V gene TRBV6-6 combines with J gene TRBJ2-5, with 7 bases lining up with TRBD1. Germline assignment: CDR1 MNHNY and CDR2 SVGAGI (reference sequence). V was clipped by 0 bases and J by 2 bases; unmatched bases: 12. This CDR3 region has 18 residues. CDR3 bases: TGTGCCAGCAGTTACTCGATCTCCCCGACAGGGTCTCAAGAGACCCAGTACTTC. Translation gives CASSYSISPTGSQETQYF.

The chain joins TRBV5-6 to TRBJ1-2; 8 nucleotides agree with TRBD1. V dropped 4 bases and J dropped 8; count of bases not matched to a gene: 7. This CDR3 has 13 residues. The germline V gene has CDR1 SGHDT and CDR2 YYEEEE. CDR3 sequence reads: CASSPGQEIGYTF. In nucleotides, the CDR3 is TGTGCCAGCAGCCCGGGACAGGAGATCGGCTACACCTTC.